These T cell receptor beta chains were read from a single sample in a study of blood T cell repertoires in COVID-19. Data came from immunoSEQ multiplex PCR; TCRdb stores just in-frame clones and leaves some out. This table has some 220,000 clones, 85% appearing once. Sequencing used peripheral blood. These receptors were obtained from a woman between 70 and 85 years old with COVID-19, enrolled during active disease. Each CDR3 is given with its conserved first and last residue. D genes are given only for firm matches. Expanded clones get a size class; other rows say once, few or many, or leave the size out.

abundance,d_gene,j_gene,v_gene,CDR3nt,CDR3aa
-,-,TRBJ1-4,TRBV24-1,TGTGCCACCAGTGATCCTACGACAGGCCTTAATGAAAAACTGTTTTTT,CATSDPTTGLNEKLFF
-,-,TRBJ1-3,TRBV6-1,TGTGCCAGCAGTGAGGGGGCATTGACTGGAAACACCATATATTTT,CASSEGALTGNTIYF
-,-,TRBJ1-6,TRBV11-3,TGTGCCAGCAGCTTAGTTAGGGGCGGAATTGATCGTAATTCACCCCTCCACTTT,CASSLVRGGIDRNSPLHF
-,-,TRBJ1-2,TRBV7-8,TGTGCCAGCAGCACCATACAGGGTCAAGTACGGTATGGCTACACCTTC,CASSTIQGQVRYGYTF
-,-,TRBJ2-2,TRBV3-1/TRBV3-2,TGTGCCAGCAGCCCACGGTGGGGGGAGCTGTTTTTT,CASSPRWGELFF
-,TRBD1,TRBJ1-2,TRBV5-1,TGCGCCAGCAGCGGAGCTTCGTTGGACAGGGATAACTATGGCTACACCTTC,CASSGASLDRDNYGYTF
-,-,TRBJ1-4,TRBV28,TGTGCCAGCAGGAATCCTGGATCAACTAACGAAAAACTGTTTTTT,CASRNPGSTNEKLFF
-,-,TRBJ1-4,TRBV2,TGTGCCAGCAGTGGACTTGCAACTAATGAAAAACTGTTTTTT,CASSGLATNEKLFF
-,TRBD2,TRBJ2-1,TRBV6-4,TGTGCCAGCAGTAGCGGGGGGGCCGGTGAGCAGTTCTTC,CASSSGGAGEQFF
-,-,TRBJ2-5,TRBV7-2,TGTGCCAGCAGCTCACCCCCCGGGGAGACCCAGTACTTC,CASSSPPGETQYF
-,TRBD1,TRBJ2-2,TRBV19,TGTGCCAGTAGTATCGGGGAGGACAGGGGGTTGACCGGGGAGCTGTTTTTT,CASSIGEDRGLTGELFF
-,-,TRBJ1-2,TRBV6-6,TGTGCCAGCAGTTACGGGACGGGGGAAATTGGCTACACCTTC,CASSYGTGEIGYTF
-,-,TRBJ1-2,TRBV7-9,TGTGCCAGCAGCTCCGGACCCTCGGGAAACTATGGCTACACCTTC,CASSSGPSGNYGYTF
few,-,TRBJ2-1,TRBV11-3,TGTGCCAGCAGCTTAGATCGGGTTCAGGGCGGCGATGAGCAGTTCTTC,CASSLDRVQGGDEQFF